The clone carrying this T cell receptor (beta chain) was seen a few times. Together with a sample-barcoded 5' primer, a J-beta primer mix was included in a second PCR lasting about 7 to 11 cycles. A single record per CDR3 protein comes from TCRdb applying MiXCR to the 5' RACE reads. The sample holds approximately 820,000 distinct CDR3 sequences, under 55% seen once. This specimen comes from a study of blood T cells in healthy people across ages. This CDR3 comprises 15 residues. V dropped 5 bases and J dropped 0 bases, with 11 bases sitting between them. The germline V gene encodes CDR1 KGHDR and CDR2 SFDVKD.

This chain joins TRBV24-1 and TRBJ2-3; D assignment may be TRBD1 or TRBD2 (6 bases each). The TCR was taken from a man in his 60s in good health. Sequenced: blood. The CDR3 DNA reads as TGTGCCACCAGTGCGGGGGACACAAGCACAGATACGCAGTATTTT. Translated: CATSAGDTSTDTQYF.